Listed below are T cell receptor beta chains from one sample, sequenced in a study of early T cells in non-severe SARS-CoV-2 infection. One entry per CDR3 protein results from TCRdb running MiXCR on the 5' RACE reads. The sample comprises fewer than 20,000 distinct CDR3 sequences, over 5% of which are singletons, and roughly 5.9% rests with the top ten. Sequenced material: whole blood. Receptors originate from an adult who was a healthcare worker with PCR-confirmed SARS-CoV-2 infection or an uninfected control (not recorded which). Both conserved end residues are part of each CDR3. D genes are given only for firm matches. Clone size is not always given. Where it is, it says once, few, many or a class for expanded clones.

abundance	j_gene	d_gene	v_gene	CDR3nt	CDR3aa
-	TRBJ2-3	TRBD2	TRBV6-2/TRBV6-3	TGTGCCAGCAGTCCCGACCGGACTAGCGGCAACACAGATACGCAGTATTTT	CASSPDRTSGNTDTQYF
many	TRBJ2-7	-	TRBV12-3/TRBV12-4	TGTGCCAGCAGTTTAAGCAGGGTGTTGGAGCAGTACTTC	CASSLSRVLEQYF
many	TRBJ2-7	TRBD2	TRBV9	TGTGCCAGCAGCCCAGACGGGGGGTCCTACGAGCAGTACTTC	CASSPDGGSYEQYF
many	TRBJ2-7	-	TRBV4-1	TGCGCCAGCAGCCAAGATCCGAGTTACAGCTACGAGCAGTACTTC	CASSQDPSYSYEQYF
-	TRBJ2-3	TRBD1	TRBV30	TGTGCCTCTACAGGGACGACAGGGGGCACAGATACGCAGTATTTT	CASTGTTGGTDTQYF
medium-sized	TRBJ2-5	-	TRBV12-3/TRBV12-4	TGTGCCAGCAGGGTGGGCGGAAACCAAGAGACCCAGTACTTC	CASRVGGNQETQYF
many	TRBJ2-2	-	TRBV10-1	TGCGCCAGCAGTACGGCTCAGGACGGGGAGCTGTTTTTT	CASSTAQDGELFF
many	TRBJ2-1	-	TRBV4-1	TGCGCCAGCTCCCTAGAGGGTTTCTCCTACAATGAGCAGTTCTTC	CASSLEGFSYNEQFF
-	TRBJ2-3	-	TRBV2	TGTGCCAGCAGTGGGGTGGCGCGAAGCACAGATACGCAGTATTTT	CASSGVARSTDTQYF
many	TRBJ1-5	TRBD1	TRBV9	TGTGCCAGCAGCGTAGCCGGGAGACAGGGAAGTCAGCCCCAGCATTTT	CASSVAGRQGSQPQHF
many	TRBJ2-1	TRBD1	TRBV18	TGTGCCAGCTCCTCCGGGACAGGGTTATTCTACAATGAGCAGTTCTTC	CASSSGTGLFYNEQFF
many	TRBJ2-7	-	TRBV20-1	TGCAGTGCTGGGGGGCGAACTAGCGTCTACGAGCAGTACTTC	CSAGGRTSVYEQYF
-	TRBJ2-5	-	TRBV2	TGTGCCAGCAGTTTACGGCCAGAAGAGACCCAGTACTTC	CASSLRPEETQYF
few	TRBJ1-1	-	TRBV20-1	TGCAGTGCTAGAGGGTCTCGTAACACTGAAGCTTTCTTT	CSARGSRNTEAFF
many	TRBJ1-5	-	TRBV20-1	TGCAGTGCTAGAGACCAGCAGGGTTGGTGGAATCAGCCCCAGCATTTT	CSARDQQGWWNQPQHF
many	TRBJ2-7	TRBD2	TRBV6-5	TGTGCCAGCAGCCCCCTGGCTAGCGGCTCCTACGAGCAGTACTTC	CASSPLASGSYEQYF
few	TRBJ2-7	-	TRBV27	TGTGCCAGCAGTATACAGACAGGCGCCTTGGAGCAGTACTTC	CASSIQTGALEQYF
many	TRBJ2-7	-	TRBV11-2	TGTGCCAGCAGCTTAGTAGGCCTAGAGTCCTACGAGCAGTACTTC	CASSLVGLESYEQYF
many	TRBJ2-7	-	TRBV21-1	TGTGCCAGCAGCCCCCCCGGGACAGGGATATACGAGCAGTACTTC	CASSPPGTGIYEQYF
-	TRBJ1-5	-	TRBV30	TGTGCCTGGAGTGCCCAGTTACGTATGGGTCAGCCCCAGCATTTT	CAWSAQLRMGQPQHF
many	TRBJ1-2	TRBD1	TRBV10-3	TGTGCCATCAGTGACAGGGGGCCTAGCGGCTACACCTTC	CAISDRGPSGYTF
many	TRBJ2-1	-	TRBV11-1	TGTGCCAGCAGCGGGCCCGGGACGGCCTCCAATGAGCAGTTCTTC	CASSGPGTASNEQFF
few	TRBJ2-5	-	TRBV7-9	TGTGCCAGCAGCTTAGCGGAGACACAAGAGACCCAGTACTTC	CASSLAETQETQYF
-	TRBJ2-7	-	TRBV2	TGTGCCAGCAGTGAAGTCAGGGTTTTAGGGTACGAGCAGTACTTC	CASSEVRVLGYEQYF
medium-sized	TRBJ1-5	-	TRBV6-4	TGTGCCAGCAGTGAGTTGGAGGGGGTATGTCACCATCAGCCCCAGCATTTT	CASSELEGVCHHQPQHF
-	TRBJ2-1	TRBD2	TRBV28	TGTGCCAGCAATAAGCGGGAGTTGAATGAGCAGTTCTTC	CASNKRELNEQFF
many	TRBJ2-7	-	TRBV18	TGTGCCAGCTCACCACCGGCACAGCGATACTACGAGCAGTACTTC	CASSPPAQRYYEQYF
many	TRBJ2-2	TRBD2	TRBV7-2	TGTGCCAGCAGCTTAGGGCTAAGGACTAGCGGGAGTAGGAACGGGGAGCTGTTTTTT	CASSLGLRTSGSRNGELFF
-	TRBJ2-5	-	TRBV20-1	TGCAGTGCTAGAGCGAGGGAGACCATGTACTTC	CSARARETMYF
-	TRBJ2-1	-	TRBV5-1	TGCGTCAGCAGCATAGCCCCGGGACTGGACAATGAGCAGTTCTTC	CVSSIAPGLDNEQFF
many	TRBJ2-2	TRBD2	TRBV7-6	TGTGCCAGCAGCTTACTCGCTAGCGGGAGTCTCACCGGGGAGCTGTTTTTT	CASSLLASGSLTGELFF
-	TRBJ2-1	TRBD2	TRBV6-4	TGTGCCAGCAGTGTTTTCGCGGGAGAGGGGAACAATGAGCAGTTCTTC	CASSVFAGEGNNEQFF
-	TRBJ2-6	-	TRBV19	TGTGCCAGTAGTCTCGCCCAGGGCAGGCGGGCCAACGTCCTGACTTTC	CASSLAQGRRANVLTF
many	TRBJ2-3	TRBD2	TRBV20-1	TGCAGTGCTAGCGGACTAGCGGGATTTCGGGGCACAGATACGCAGTATTTT	CSASGLAGFRGTDTQYF
many	TRBJ2-2	-	TRBV28	TGTGCCAGCGGCCCGGAGCTGTTTTTT	CASGPELFF
many	TRBJ1-1	-	TRBV7-9	TGTGCCAGCACCCGAGGGTGGCTGTTGAAAGCTTTCTTT	CASTRGWLLKAFF
many	TRBJ2-7	-	TRBV7-2	TGTGCCAGCAGCTTAATTGCCGAGCAGTACTTC	CASSLIAEQYF
few	TRBJ2-3	-	TRBV20-1	TGCAGTGCTAGCGGGAGAGGGAGCACAGATACGCAGTATTTT	CSASGRGSTDTQYF
many	TRBJ2-5	-	TRBV11-2	TGTGCCAGCAGCCCCCAAGAGACCCAGTACTTC	CASSPQETQYF
many	TRBJ1-4	-	TRBV15	TGTGCCACCAGCGCCGGAGCACAGGCTTATGAAAAACTGTTTTTT	CATSAGAQAYEKLFF
medium-sized	TRBJ2-1	TRBD2	TRBV27	TGTGCCAGCAGTCCTCAGCGGGAGAGTATCTACAATGAGCAGTTCTTC	CASSPQRESIYNEQFF
many	TRBJ2-3	-	TRBV5-4	TGTGCCAGCAGCTCCGACAAGCGGTACACAGATACGCAGTATTTT	CASSSDKRYTDTQYF
many	TRBJ2-4	-	TRBV6-6	TGTGCCAGCACCACGGGGCAGGAAAGCAAAAACATTCAGTACTTC	CASTTGQESKNIQYF
many	TRBJ2-2	-	TRBV3-1	TGTGCCAGCAGCCAATCCATCGTTGGGGAACGCGGGGAGCTGTTTTTT	CASSQSIVGERGELFF
many	TRBJ2-6	-	TRBV3-1	TGTGCCAGCAGCCAAAGGGGATCTGGGGCCAACGTCCTGACTTTC	CASSQRGSGANVLTF
many	TRBJ2-7	TRBD2	TRBV28	TGTGCCAGCAGTAAACTAGCGGGGTCCTCGGAGCAGTACTTC	CASSKLAGSSEQYF
many	TRBJ1-2	-	TRBV6-5	TGTGCCAGCAGTAGTCCGAGTGGCTACACCTTC	CASSSPSGYTF
many	TRBJ2-7	-	TRBV4-1	TGCGCCAGCAGCCAAGTTTCCGAGACTCGCGCCGAGCAGTACTTC	CASSQVSETRAEQYF
many	TRBJ1-3	-	TRBV7-9	TGTGCCAGCAGCTTAGGTTCGGTAGGAGGCTCTGGAAACACCATATATTTT	CASSLGSVGGSGNTIYF
many	TRBJ2-6	TRBD1	TRBV7-3	TGTGCCAGCAGCTTAACGGGGACAGCCCTCTCTGGGGCCAACGTCCTGACTTTC	CASSLTGTALSGANVLTF
many	TRBJ2-1	-	TRBV15	TGTGCCACCAGGCTCTTGGGGCAGTTGTACAATGAGCAGTTCTTC	CATRLLGQLYNEQFF
few	TRBJ1-2	-	TRBV5-1	TGCGCCAGCAGCTTGGGAATGGGGGTTATCTATGGCTACACCTTC	CASSLGMGVIYGYTF
many	TRBJ1-3	-	TRBV6-1	TGTGCCAGCAGGACTCCTTCGGGGGGAAACACCATATATTTT	CASRTPSGGNTIYF
many	TRBJ2-3	TRBD2	TRBV9	TGTGCCAGCAGCGTAGAAGCGGGAGGGCCACATGGAGATACGCAGTATTTT	CASSVEAGGPHGDTQYF